These 31 T cell receptor beta chains share one sample of origin, sequenced in a study of T cells in Graves' hyperthyroidism and ophthalmopathy. Amplified TCR beta CDR3 regions derived from RNA transcripts. TCR CDR3 underwent first-round RT-PCR with the HTBI primer set. MiXCR, applied by TCRdb to the multiplex PCR reads, yields one record per CDR3 protein. Of 500,000 to 600,000 distinct CDR3 sequences in the sample, just under 20% were seen once. The sequencing sample was made of blood. The receptor source for this set is a man aged 40-49 years with Graves' ophthalmopathy.

This chain links TRBV14 with TRBJ1-3; 9 nucleotides align to TRBD1. This CDR3 has 21 residues. Unmatched junction bases numbered 21, after V lost 3 bases and J lost 3 bases. Per germline, CDR1 SGHDN and CDR2 FVKESK. In DNA form, the CDR3 reads TGTGCCAGCAGCCACCTACTACCGGGACAGGGCGTCCTGGACATTGGAAACACCATATATTTT. It specifies CASSHLLPGQGVLDIGNTIYF.

There are many counts of this clonotype. This chain joins TRBV6-1 and TRBJ2-1; 9 bases align to TRBD2. The germline V gene has CDR1 MNHNS and CDR2 SASEGT. The CDR3 is 15 residues long. The V segment lost 6 bases and the J segment 7 bases; nucleotides outside the gene matches: 10. The CDR3 DNA follows: TGTGCCAGCAGATTAGCGGGGGTTGGTAGTAATGAGCAGTTCTTC. Its protein is CASRLAGVGSNEQFF.

Many counts were recorded for this clonotype. The chain employs TRBV7-2 and TRBJ1-2; TRBD1 matches 7 bases. Losses at the gene ends were 4 bases for V and 8 bases for J; bases not matched to a gene: 10. CDR1 is SGHTA and CDR2 is FQGNSA in the germline V gene. This CDR3 is 14 amino acids long. CDR3 residues: CASSSRDSRRGYTF. Written as DNA, the CDR3 is TGTGCCAGCAGCTCGCGGGACAGCCGGAGGGGCTACACCTTC.

This clonotype was counted at least ten times. The chain uses TRBV11-2 and TRBJ2-1, with 8 bases lining up with TRBD2. V lost 5 bases, J lost 12 bases, and 12 bases stayed unmatched. This CDR3 is built from 14 residues. Germline V gene data show CDR1 as SGHAT and CDR2 as FQNNGV. CDR3 bases: TGTGCCAGCAGCGCAGGACTAGCTAAGAGGAGGCAGTTCTTC. Protein product: CASSAGLAKRRQFF.

The V call is TRBV6-1, the J call TRBJ2-7; 8 bases line up with TRBD2. Trimming removed 7 bases from V and 2 bases from J; junction bases left unmatched: 7. The CDR3 extends over 14 amino acids. The V gene's germline CDR1 is MNHNS and CDR2 SASEGT. The CDR3 DNA reads as TGTGCCAGCAATCCCGGGGGGGTCACCTACGAGCAGTACTTC. Translation gives CASNPGGVTYEQYF.

There are many counts of this clonotype. The rearrangement links TRBV20-1 to TRBJ2-5, with a weak D call TRBD2 (6 bases). The CDR3 is 13 residues long. CDR1 is DFQATT and CDR2 is SNEGSKA in the germline V gene (reference sequence). Trimming pared 3 bases from V and 5 bases from J, leaving 13 bases between. The DNA of the CDR3 is TGCAGTGCTAGTCGCGGGATCCGTGAGACCCAGTACTTC. It specifies CSASRGIRETQYF.

The rearrangement joins TRBV15 to TRBJ1-1; D is undetermined. Per the germline V gene, CDR1 is LNHNV and CDR2 is YYDKDF (reference sequence). The CDR3 totals 14 residues. Trimming left V 0 bases short and J 4 bases short, with 9 bases between. This chain's CDR3 is CATSREARSTEAFF. CDR3 in DNA: TGTGCCACCAGCAGAGAAGCACGGAGCACTGAAGCTTTCTTT.

The V gene is TRBV10-3, the J gene TRBJ2-7; 12 bases are shared with TRBD1. The germline V gene encodes CDR1 ENHRY and CDR2 SYGVKD. This CDR3 spans 14 amino acids. Trimming at V came to 6 bases and at J to 5 bases, leaving 5 bases not matched to a gene. The CDR3 reads CAIRPGTGGDEQYF. The DNA for the CDR3 is TGTGCCATCAGACCCGGGACAGGGGGCGACGAGCAGTACTTC.

In this sample, this clonotype turned up many times. This chain links TRBV12-3 or TRBV12-4 with TRBJ1-1; 9 bases line up with TRBD1. CDR3 length: 15 amino acids. J was trimmed by 0 bases and V by 7 bases; bases with no gene match: 6. The CDR3 region has the DNA TGTGCCAGCACTGGACAGGGGCCTATGAACACTGAAGCTTTCTTT. It codes for CASTGQGPMNTEAFF.

V gene TRBV12-3 or TRBV12-4 combines with J gene TRBJ1-2, with TRBD1 as a possible D gene (5 bases). V dropped 5 bases and J dropped 4 bases, with 11 bases sitting between them. This CDR3 spans 13 amino acids. The CDR3 nucleotides are TGTGCCAGCAGTCGACAGACAACCTATGGCTACACCTTC. This gives the protein CASSRQTTYGYTF.

The genes are TRBV3-1 and TRBJ1-3, with D hard to call. The V gene lost 6 bases and the J gene lost 1 base, with 7 bases spanning the gap. Germline V gives CDR1 LGHDT, CDR2 YNNKEL (reference sequence). The CDR3 runs 13 residues. CDR3 amino acids: CASRRESGNTIYF. DNA of the CDR3: TGTGCCAGCAGGCGGGAATCTGGAAACACCATATATTTT. Variable domain in full (rest from reference TRBV3-1 and TRBJ1-3): DTAVSQTPKYLVTQMGNDKSIKCEQNLGHDTMYWYKQDSKKFLKIMFSYNNKELIINETVPNRFSPKSPDKAHLNLHINSLELGDSAVYFCASRRESGNTIYFGEGSWLTVV.

The chain carries TRBV6-5 and TRBJ1-4; no clear D. Germline CDR1 and CDR2: MNHEY and SVGAGI. Trimming stripped 1 base from V and 6 bases from J, with 9 bases between. CDR3 size: 14 residues. The CDR3 DNA is TGTGCCAGCAGTTACTTGGGAAAGGATGAAAAACTGTTTTTT. This translates into CASSYLGKDEKLFF.

The sample holds many counts of this clonotype. The rearrangement links TRBV18 to TRBJ2-5, with a weak D call TRBD1 (5 bases). Trimming stripped 3 bases from V and 2 bases from J, with 13 bases between. Germline V gene lookup returns CDR1 KGHSH and CDR2 LQKENI. CDR3 size: 15 residues. The CDR3 here is CASSPQGPAQETQYF. The CDR3 coding sequence is TGTGCCAGCTCACCTCAGGGTCCAGCACAAGAGACCCAGTACTTC.

There are many counts of this clonotype. The V and J genes are TRBV3-1 and TRBJ2-5; D remains unclear. The V end was cut by 0 bases, the J end by 7 bases, with 0 bases between. Germline V gene sequence: CDR1 LGHDT, CDR2 YNNKEL (reference sequence). The CDR3 has 10 residues. CDR3 bases: TGTGCCAGCAGCCAAGAGACCCAGTACTTC. This gives the protein CASSQETQYF.

The V and J genes are TRBV20-1 and TRBJ2-2; TRBD1 aligns across 7 bases. CDR3 length: 15 amino acids. V gave up 3 bases and J gave up 6 bases; unmatched junction bases: 10. Germline V CDR1 and CDR2: DFQATT, SNEGSKA (reference sequence). The CDR3 loop is CSARRNRGQPGELFF. The CDR3 nucleotides are TGCAGTGCTAGGCGGAACAGGGGTCAACCCGGGGAGCTGTTTTTT.

The chain's CDR3 is CASASGGAYNEQFF. CDR3 nucleotides: TGTGCCAGTGCTAGCGGGGGGGCCTACAATGAGCAGTTCTTC. This rearrangement joins TRBV12-3 or TRBV12-4 to TRBJ2-1, with 12 bases fitting TRBD2. The CDR3 is 14 amino acids. Trimming removed 9 bases from V and 2 bases from J; junction bases left unmatched: 2.

This clonotype came up a few times. The chain couples TRBV9 to TRBJ2-6; D is perhaps TRBD1 or TRBD2 (5 bases each). Germline V gene lookup returns CDR1 SGDLS and CDR2 YYNGEE. The CDR3 extends over 15 amino acids. Between the trimmed V and J ends, which lost 7 bases and 0 bases, there was a span of 11 bases. CDR3 DNA sequence: TGTGCCAGCGCACGAGGGGACTCTGGGGCCAACGTCCTGACTTTC. It codes for CASARGDSGANVLTF.

This clonotype was recorded at least ten times. CDR3 protein: CASNRFGNTEAFF. CDR3 nucleotide sequence: TGTGCCAGCAACCGATTTGGGAACACTGAAGCTTTCTTT. This sequence joins TRBV5-5 and TRBJ1-1; D is undetermined. Germline assignment: CDR1 SGHKS and CDR2 YYEKEE (reference sequence). Trimming left V 6 bases short and J 1 base short, with 10 bases between. CDR3 length: 13 amino acids.

In its sample, this clonotype was seen a few times. The chain carries TRBV6-1 and TRBJ2-7; no firm D call. CDR3 size: 12 residues. With 7 bases removed from V and 5 bases from J, the gap between germline ends came to 12 bases. Germline V gene sequence: CDR1 MNHNS, CDR2 SASEGT. CDR3 residues: CASILTAHEQYF. DNA for the CDR3: TGTGCCAGCATTCTAACTGCACACGAGCAGTACTTC.

This clonotype was picked up a small number of times. The chain couples TRBV5-1 to TRBJ2-7, with 10 bases identical to TRBD2. Trimming removed 4 bases from V and 5 bases from J; junction bases left unmatched: 15. This CDR3 has 17 residues. From germline, CDR1 is SGHRS and CDR2 YFSETQ. The CDR3 DNA reads as TGCGCCAGCAGCAGTAGCGGGGGGCGCGGGCGCAGGGACGAGCAGTACTTC. This gives the protein CASSSSGGRGRRDEQYF.

The chain couples TRBV4-1 to TRBJ2-3; TRBD2 is a possible D gene (6 bases). V lost 4 bases and J lost 0, with 14 bases in between. Germline CDR1 reads MGHRA; CDR2 reads YSYEKL. This CDR3 is 16 amino acids long. The chain's CDR3 is CASSPPGGASTDTQYF. DNA of the CDR3: TGCGCCAGCAGCCCCCCCGGCGGGGCTAGCACAGATACGCAGTATTTT.

This chain joins TRBV6-1 and TRBJ2-1; a weak D match, TRBD1 (6 bases). The CDR3 is made up of 15 amino acids. Germline V gives CDR1 MNHNS, CDR2 SASEGT. V was pared by 7 bases and J by 8 bases, with 21 bases between. The CDR3 coding sequence is TGTGCCAGCAAAGTAAACAGGGATGATTTCTATGAGCAGTTCTTC. Encoded protein: CASKVNRDDFYEQFF.

V is TRBV19 and J is TRBJ1-4; D unresolved. This CDR3 region has 14 residues. Per the germline V gene, CDR1 is LNHDA and CDR2 is SQIVND (reference sequence). V was pared by 0 bases and J by 10 bases, with 12 bases between. CDR3 loop: CASSIDPADRKLFF. In DNA form, the CDR3 reads TGTGCCAGTAGTATAGATCCTGCAGACCGAAAACTGTTTTTT.

This clonotype has ten or more counts. The V gene is TRBV30, the J gene TRBJ2-1; D is unclear. From germline, CDR1 is GTSNPN and CDR2 SVGIG (reference sequence). The CDR3 covers 13 residues. Trimming removed 0 bases at V and 6 bases at J, with 9 bases between. CDR3 amino acids: CAWSVSRRNEQFF. CDR3 in DNA: TGTGCCTGGAGTGTCAGCAGGCGCAATGAGCAGTTCTTC.

This clonotype showed up many times. The V and J genes are TRBV7-9 and TRBJ2-3; TRBD2 agrees at 8 bases. The CDR3 sequence is 16 residues long. V lost 5 bases and J lost 0; bases outside the gene matches: 7. Germline CDR1 is SEHNR and CDR2 is FQNEAQ (reference sequence). In DNA form, the CDR3 reads TGTGCCAGCAGCGGCGGGGCTAGCGGGAGCACAGATACGCAGTATTTT. This codes for CASSGGASGSTDTQYF.

This chain connects TRBV7-2 to TRBJ2-7; D ambiguous. Per the germline V gene, CDR1 is SGHTA and CDR2 is FQGNSA. CDR3 length equals 15 residues. With 5 bases removed from V and 2 bases from J, the gap between germline ends came to 16 bases. The CDR3 is CASSPPRLLTYEQYF. The CDR3 DNA is TGTGCCAGCAGCCCCCCGCGTCTTCTGACCTACGAGCAGTACTTC.

There are a few counts of this clonotype. The V gene is TRBV20-1, the J gene TRBJ2-3; 7 positions agree with TRBD1. Germline trimming cut 6 bases from V and 4 bases from J; bases unmatched to any gene: 7. The CDR3 spans 13 residues. In germline, CDR1 is DFQATT, CDR2 SNEGSKA (reference sequence). This CDR3 reads CSANRQGPDTQYF. The CDR3 region has the DNA TGCAGTGCAAACCGACAGGGCCCAGATACGCAGTATTTT.

This clonotype has just a few counts. This rearrangement joins TRBV30 to TRBJ2-1, with TRBD2 matching 11 bases. Germline CDR1 GTSNPN, CDR2 SVGIG (reference sequence). V lost 4 bases to trimming and J lost 8 bases; unmatched junction nucleotides: 13. The CDR3 covers 16 residues. Here the CDR3 reads CAWNLGLAGGGDEQFF. In DNA, the CDR3 is TGTGCCTGGAACCTGGGGCTAGCGGGAGGAGGGGATGAGCAGTTCTTC.

This clonotype has a count of ten or more. J is TRBJ2-7 and V is TRBV6-2 or TRBV6-3; D might be TRBD2 (6 bases). The V end was cut by 0 bases, the J end by 0 bases, with 21 bases between. This CDR3 comprises 19 residues. Germline assignment: CDR1 MNHEY and CDR2 SVGEGT. CDR3 amino acids: CASSYSKMVEGGRSYEQYF. CDR3 nucleotides: TGTGCCAGCAGTTACTCGAAAATGGTGGAGGGCGGGCGCTCCTACGAGCAGTACTTC.

The CDR3 DNA is TGTGCCAGCAGCTTAGGCGAGTCACCCCTCCACTTT. Protein: CASSLGESPLHF. This sequence joins TRBV7-9 and TRBJ1-6; D uncertain. CDR3 length: 12 residues. Germline values: CDR1 SEHNR, CDR2 FQNEAQ (reference sequence). V lost 1 base and J 10 bases, leaving 5 bases between the germline ends.

This clonotype was counted a few times. The V and J genes are TRBV5-4 and TRBJ1-6; the D gene is possibly TRBD1 (5 bases). The CDR3 extends over 14 amino acids. The ends were cut back, 2 bases at V and 7 bases at J, with 10 bases in the middle. Germline-derived CDR1 and CDR2 are SGHNT and YYREEE (reference sequence). CDR3 region: CASSFGGTNSPLHF. In nucleotides, the CDR3 is TGTGCCAGCAGCTTCGGGGGAACCAATTCACCCCTCCACTTT. The full variable domain, in which reference TRBV5-4 and TRBJ1-6 provide the parts outside the CDR3, is ETGVTQSPTHLIKTRGQQVTLRCSSQSGHNTVSWYQQALGQGPQFIFQYYREEENGRGNFPPRFSGLQFPNYSSELNVNALELDDSALYLCASSFGGTNSPLHFGNGTRLTVT.